Listed here are 30 T cell receptor beta chains from one sample, sequenced in a study of T cell responses to AZD1222 COVID-19 vaccine. The protocol was immunoSEQ multiplex PCR, while the TCRdb copy is restricted to in-frame clones and leaves out a portion. The table lists roughly 100,000 clones, 92% of them singletons, with about 1.2% in the top ten. Sample: peripheral blood, taken on day 0 of AZD1222 vaccination. These receptors came from an adult in good health.

V usage is TRBV24-1 and J usage is TRBJ1-1; 9 nucleotides align to TRBD1. Per the germline V gene, CDR1 is KGHDR and CDR2 is SFDVKD. The CDR3 is 15 amino acids. V trimming: 9 bases; J trimming: 6 bases; junction bases outside the gene matches: 13. The CDR3 here is CATHGQGRSGPEAFF. Here the CDR3 DNA reads TGTGCCACCCACGGACAGGGGCGGTCGGGGCCTGAAGCTTTCTTT.

V gene TRBV6-5 combines with J gene TRBJ2-1; D ambiguous. The V end lost 7 bases, the J end lost 0 bases, and 10 bases lay between the germline ends. Germline CDR1 reads MNHEY; CDR2 reads SVGAGI. The CDR3 is 14 amino acids. The CDR3 sequence: CASKEVSSYNEQFF. The DNA for the CDR3 is TGTGCCAGCAAGGAAGTAAGCTCCTACAATGAGCAGTTCTTC.

The chain couples TRBV28 to TRBJ1-5; D gene uncertain. The CDR3 sequence is 14 residues long. Looked up from germline, CDR1 is MDHEN and CDR2 is SYDVKM. V was trimmed by 4 bases and J by 0 bases, leaving 7 bases between them. This CDR3 reads CASSSGDSNQPQHF. CDR3 nucleotides: TGTGCCAGCAGTTCGGGTGATAGCAATCAGCCCCAGCATTTT. The full variable domain, with the rest looked up from reference TRBV28 and TRBJ1-5, is DVKVTQSSRYLVKRTGEKVFLECVQDMDHENMFWYRQDPGLGLRLIYFSYDVKMKEKGDIPEGYSVSREKKERFSLILESASTNQTSMYLCASSSGDSNQPQHFGDGTRLSIL.

The chain has TRBV13 and TRBJ2-3; D is tentatively TRBD1 or TRBD2 (6 bases each). V lost 4 bases to trimming and J lost 1 base, with 15 bases between them. The CDR3 covers 16 residues. Germline CDR1 is PRHDT and CDR2 is FYEKMQ (reference sequence). The CDR3 sequence: CASSSLKGGRTDTQYF. The CDR3 nucleotides are TGTGCCAGCAGCTCCCTAAAAGGGGGGCGCACAGATACGCAGTATTTT.

The rearrangement links TRBV7-3 to TRBJ2-2; no clear D. CDR3 length: 15 residues. V lost 3 bases to trimming and J lost 2 bases, with 10 bases between them. The V gene's germline CDR1 is SGHTA and CDR2 FQGTGA. The CDR3 coding sequence is TGTGCCAGCAGCTTTGGTGGACGCAACACCGGGGAGCTGTTTTTT. Translated: CASSFGGRNTGELFF. Based on the CDR3 plus reference TRBV7-3 and TRBJ2-2, the full variable domain is GAGVSQTPSNKVTEKGKYVELRCDPISGHTALYWYRQSLGQGPEFLIYFQGTGAADDSGLPNDRFFAVRPEGSVSTLKIQRTERGDSAVYLCASSFGGRNTGELFFGEGSRLTVL.

The chain combines TRBV6-5 with TRBJ1-1, with D hard to call. This CDR3 is 14 amino acids long. CDR1 is MNHEY and CDR2 is SVGAGI in the germline V gene. V was shortened by 2 bases and J by 0 bases, with 7 bases between the two germline ends. The CDR3 coding sequence is TGTGCCAGCAGTTACCGCGGCATGAACACTGAAGCTTTCTTT. Translation gives CASSYRGMNTEAFF.

The chain carries TRBV5-8 and TRBJ1-5; tentative D call: TRBD1 (6 bases). The germline V and J ends were trimmed by 5 bases and 4 bases, with 10 bases remaining between them. The CDR3 is 13 residues long. Germline lookup yields CDR1 SGHTS and CDR2 YDEGEE. CDR3 region: CASRRTVNQPQHF. The CDR3, as DNA: TGTGCCAGCAGAAGGACAGTAAATCAGCCCCAGCATTTT.

This clone has just a few counts. This chain uses TRBV7-3 with TRBJ1-2; 7 bases fit TRBD1. This CDR3 comprises 14 residues. In germline, CDR1 is SGHTA, CDR2 FQGTGA. J was trimmed by 4 bases and V by 8 bases; bases with no gene match: 10. CDR3 residues: CASGAGGQSYGYTF. The DNA of the CDR3 is TGTGCCAGCGGAGCCGGGGGACAGTCCTATGGCTACACCTTC.

The chain carries TRBV7-2 and TRBJ1-5; 7 nucleotides match TRBD1. The length of the CDR3 is 14 residues. Germline lookup yields CDR1 SGHTA and CDR2 FQGNSA. V trimming: 5 bases; J trimming: 6 bases; junction bases outside the gene matches: 7. DNA of the CDR3: TGTGCCAGCAGCCAGGACAGGTTCATTCAGCCCCAGCATTTT. Amino acids: CASSQDRFIQPQHF.

The chain links TRBV7-8 to TRBJ2-7, with D perhaps matching TRBD1 (6 bases). The CDR3 totals 13 residues. The germline V gene has CDR1 SGHVS and CDR2 FQNEAQ. Trimming removed 5 bases from V and 0 bases from J, with 8 bases in between. CDR3 nucleotide sequence: TGTGCCAGCAGCCGACAGGTCTCCTACGAGCAGTACTTC. It translates to CASSRQVSYEQYF.

As concerns this clone: Other DNA sequences within the sample encode an identical CDR3. The chain links TRBV6-2 or TRBV6-3 to TRBJ2-7, with D uncertain. This CDR3 is built from 11 residues. V shed 5 bases and J shed 3 bases, with 5 bases lying between them. Per germline, CDR1 MNHEY and CDR2 SVGEGT. The CDR3 region is CASSDGYEQYF. Here the CDR3 DNA reads TGTGCCAGCAGTGACGGCTACGAGCAGTACTTC.

The gene calls are TRBV3-1 (or the pseudogene TRBV3-2) and TRBJ1-2; a possible D gene is TRBD1 (5 bases). This CDR3 spans 13 amino acids. The germline V and J ends were trimmed by 2 bases and 7 bases, with 11 bases remaining between them. The V gene's germline CDR1 is LGHDT and CDR2 YNNKEL (reference sequence). DNA for the CDR3: TGTGCCAGCAGCCAATCAGGGTCCGGTGGCTACACCTTC. It translates to CASSQSGSGGYTF.

The chain combines TRBV2 with TRBJ2-1; 10 bases line up with TRBD2. This CDR3 spans 15 amino acids. V gave up 5 bases and J gave up 1 base; unmatched junction bases: 2. In germline, CDR1 is SNHLY, CDR2 FYNNEI. The CDR3 region is CASSLAGASYNEQFF. The CDR3 coding sequence is TGTGCCAGCAGTCTAGCGGGGGCTTCCTACAATGAGCAGTTCTTC.

The chain is built from TRBV6-2 or TRBV6-3 and TRBJ2-1; D gene uncertain. Germline values: CDR1 MNHEY, CDR2 SVGEGT. This CDR3 spans 15 amino acids. V was clipped by 2 bases and J by 4 bases, with 12 bases between them. The CDR3 coding sequence is TGTGCCAGCAGTTACGGGAATGGGGTTTACAATGAGCAGTTCTTC. Residues: CASSYGNGVYNEQFF.

This chain connects TRBV30 to TRBJ1-4; D is ambiguous. Germline V CDR1 and CDR2: GTSNPN, SVGIG (reference sequence). Trimming took off 0 bases at V and 5 bases at J, with 7 bases between the two ends. The CDR3 loop spans 13 amino acids. The CDR3 bases are TGTGCCTGGAGTGTTCGGCGGAATGAAAAACTGTTTTTT. As protein: CAWSVRRNEKLFF.

The genes are TRBV4-1 and TRBJ2-5; 7 positions match TRBD1. Germline V CDR1 and CDR2: MGHRA, YSYEKL. CDR3 size: 16 residues. J gave up 2 bases and V 1 base, and 7 bases lay outside the gene matches. CDR3 DNA sequence: TGCGCCAGCAGCCAAGTATCCGGGACAGAACAAGAGACCCAGTACTTC. Protein: CASSQVSGTEQETQYF.

This chain uses TRBV12-3 or TRBV12-4 with TRBJ1-2; a weak D match, TRBD1 (6 bases). V was cut by 6 bases and J by 7 bases, with 15 bases left in between. This CDR3 has 13 residues. The CDR3 spells CASRPGVGAGYTF. In DNA, the CDR3 is TGTGCCAGCAGGCCAGGGGTCGGGGCTGGCTACACCTTC.

The J gene is TRBJ1-2, the V gene TRBV9; TRBD1 might be the D (5 bases). The CDR3 has 15 residues. V was cut by 4 bases and J by 4 bases, with 17 bases left in between. Germline V gives CDR1 SGDLS, CDR2 YYNGEE. Here the CDR3 reads CASSPAGADLYGYTF. The CDR3 DNA reads as TGTGCCAGCAGCCCCGCTGGGGCGGACCTCTATGGCTACACCTTC.

The chain couples TRBV30 to TRBJ2-3; TRBD2 agrees at 9 bases. The CDR3 runs 17 residues. Germline V gene lookup returns CDR1 GTSNPN and CDR2 SVGIG (reference sequence). Trimming took 0 bases from V and 4 from J; bases not matched to a gene: 11. CDR3 residues: CAWSVPGVAGVPDTQYF. The CDR3 DNA reads as TGTGCCTGGAGTGTCCCAGGGGTAGCGGGGGTCCCAGATACGCAGTATTTT.

This clone was seen a handful of times. The CDR3 is CASSLGGLGSYEQYF. CDR3 bases: TGCGCCAGCAGCTTGGGGGGTCTGGGATCCTACGAGCAGTACTTC. V gene TRBV5-1 combines with J gene TRBJ2-7; no firm D call. The CDR3 spans 15 residues. V lost 0 bases to trimming and J lost 1 base, with 11 bases between them. CDR1 is SGHRS and CDR2 is YFSETQ in the germline V gene.

The chain has TRBV11-2 and TRBJ1-2; 12 positions match TRBD1. CDR1 SGHAT and CDR2 FQNNGV come from the germline V gene. V was pared by 5 bases and J by 3 bases, with 13 bases of the junction left unmatched. The length of the CDR3 is 18 residues. CDR3 DNA: TGTGCCAGCAGCCCAATCCGGGACAGGGGGCGGGTTGACTATGGCTACACCTTC. As protein: CASSPIRDRGRVDYGYTF.

The gene calls are TRBV7-2 and TRBJ2-3, with 15 bases aligning to TRBD2. The CDR3 consists of 18 residues. In germline, CDR1 is SGHTA, CDR2 FQGNSA. J gave up 2 bases and V 5 bases, and 8 bases lay outside the gene matches. The CDR3 DNA reads TGTGCCAGCAGCCCCCGGGGGACTAGCGGGGGGATCACAGATACGCAGTATTTT. This encodes CASSPRGTSGGITDTQYF.

V and J are TRBV30 and TRBJ1-1; tentative D call: TRBD1 (6 bases). The CDR3 length is 12 residues. CDR1 GTSNPN and CDR2 SVGIG come from the germline V gene (reference sequence). CDR3 sequence: CAKDSMNTEAFF. CDR3 bases: TGTGCGAAGGACAGTATGAACACTGAAGCTTTCTTT. Variable domain in full (rest from reference TRBV30 and TRBJ1-1): SQTIHQWPATLVQPVGSPLSLECTVEGTSNPNLYWYRQAAGRGLQLLFYSVGIGQISSEVPQNLSASRPQDRQFILSSKKLLLSDSGFYLCAKDSMNTEAFFGQGTRLTVV.

The sample holds a few counts of this clone. This chain joins TRBV5-1 and TRBJ1-1; D gene ambiguous. V lost 5 bases to trimming and J lost 2 bases, with 10 bases between them. CDR3 length equals 13 residues. The germline CDR1 and CDR2 sequences are SGHRS and YFSETQ. CDR3 DNA: TGCGCCAGCAGTACCCAGTTTAACACTGAAGCTTTCTTT. It translates to CASSTQFNTEAFF.

The CDR3 spells CASDRENRGEQFF. Here the CDR3 DNA reads TGTGCCAGCGACAGGGAAAATCGCGGTGAGCAGTTCTTC. This chain connects TRBV2 to TRBJ2-1, with 7 bases aligning to TRBD1. Germline lookup yields CDR1 SNHLY and CDR2 FYNNEI. The CDR3 loop spans 13 amino acids. The V gene end was trimmed by 8 bases and the J gene end by 9 bases; junction bases not matched to a gene: 10.

The V and J genes are TRBV18 and TRBJ1-5; D is perhaps TRBD1 (5 bases). V was trimmed by 2 bases and J by 6 bases, leaving 8 bases between them. Per germline, CDR1 KGHSH and CDR2 LQKENI. The CDR3 has 13 amino acids. The CDR3 region has the DNA TGTGCCAGCTCACCAGGAGGGACTCAGCCCCAGCATTTT. This codes for CASSPGGTQPQHF.

The chain employs TRBV15 and TRBJ1-5; D is unresolved. This CDR3 is built from 16 residues. Germline V gives CDR1 LNHNV, CDR2 YYDKDF (reference sequence). Trimming removed 0 bases from V and 0 bases from J, with 9 bases in between. In DNA, the CDR3 is TGTGCCACCAGCAGAGAAGCCGGAACTAGCAATCAGCCCCAGCATTTT. Its translation is CATSREAGTSNQPQHF.

The CDR3 loop reads CASSPSTGRQETQYF. CDR3 DNA sequence: TGTGCCAGCAGTCCCTCGACAGGGAGGCAAGAGACCCAGTACTTC. The chain uses TRBV27 and TRBJ2-5; D possibly corresponds to TRBD1 (7 bases). The CDR3 covers 15 residues. Germline CDR1 is MNHEY and CDR2 is SMNVEV (reference sequence). Trimming left V 5 bases short and J 2 bases short, with 15 bases between.

This clone was seen only once. The chain carries TRBV7-9 and TRBJ1-1; D gene uncertain. The CDR3 sequence is 11 residues long. The germline gives CDR1 SEHNR, CDR2 FQNEAQ (reference sequence). The CDR3 DNA reads TGTGCTGCGAGTGGAGGCACTGAAGCTTTCTTT. Its translation: CAASGGTEAFF.

The CDR3 DNA reads TGCACCTGTCGAGAAGGAGATGGCTACACCTTC. Translation: CTCREGDGYTF. The V gene is TRBV29-1, the J gene TRBJ1-2; no clear D. Germline CDR1 reads SQVTM; CDR2 reads ANQGSEA. This CDR3 is built from 11 residues. The variable domain in full, with the rest retrieved from reference TRBV29-1 and TRBJ1-2, is SAVISQKPSRDICQRGTSLTIQCQVDSQVTMMFWYRQQPGQSLTLIATANQGSEATYESGFVIDKFPISRPNLTFSTLTVSNMSPEDSSIYLCTCREGDGYTFGSGTRLTVV.